A single sample gave rise to the 14 T cell receptor beta chains below, sequenced in a study of blood T cell repertoires in COVID-19. The table came from immunoSEQ multiplex PCR; TCRdb's copy has only in-frame clones and leaves some out. The sample shows roughly 120,000 clones, around 90% of them seen only once. The sequenced material came from peripheral blood. All receptors come from a human donor in a cohort sampled during active COVID-19.

This clone showed up just once. This chain uses TRBV20-1 with TRBJ2-7, with 13 bases lining up with TRBD2. The CDR3 runs to 17 residues. J gave up 3 bases and V 3 bases, and 11 bases lay outside the gene matches. Per germline, CDR1 DFQATT and CDR2 SNEGSKA (reference sequence). CDR3 loop: CSASKNLRLAGGYEQYF. The CDR3 nucleotides read TGCAGTGCTAGTAAAAACCTAAGACTAGCGGGAGGCTACGAGCAGTACTTC.

V and J are TRBV7-3 and TRBJ2-2; D remains unclear. Germline values: CDR1 SGHTA, CDR2 FQGTGA. V lost 3 bases and J 4 bases, leaving 3 bases between the germline ends. This CDR3 is built from 12 residues. Written as DNA, the CDR3 is TGTGCCAGCAGCTTCGGCACCGGGGAGCTGTTTTTT. This translates into CASSFGTGELFF.

V usage is TRBV28 and J usage is TRBJ2-1; 12 positions match TRBD2. The CDR3 sequence is 15 residues long. Germline V CDR1 and CDR2: MDHEN, SYDVKM. The V gene end was trimmed by 4 bases and the J gene end by 5 bases; junction bases not matched to a gene: 3. The CDR3 coding sequence is TGTGCCAGCAGTTCTAGCGGGGGGGATCACAATGAGCAGTTCTTC. This translates into CASSSSGGDHNEQFF.

This chain uses TRBV3-1 (or the pseudogene TRBV3-2) with TRBJ2-5; 9 nucleotides line up with TRBD2. The ends lost 0 bases at V and 3 bases at J; junction bases unmatched: 17. There are 20 residues in the CDR3. Germline values: CDR1 LGHDT, CDR2 YNNKEL (reference sequence). CDR3 loop: CASSQDRRAGQRGAKETQYF. The DNA of the CDR3 is TGTGCCAGCAGCCAAGATAGGAGGGCGGGACAGCGGGGGGCCAAAGAGACCCAGTACTTC.

The rearrangement links TRBV18 to TRBJ1-6, with a tentative D call TRBD1 (6 bases). Germline assignment: CDR1 KGHSH and CDR2 LQKENI. The CDR3 consists of 18 residues. V was cut by 2 bases and J by 3 bases, with 17 bases left in between. The CDR3: CASSPFSQGPVYNSPLHF. CDR3 DNA: TGTGCCAGCTCACCATTTTCCCAGGGGCCGGTCTATAATTCACCCCTCCACTTT.

The chain couples TRBV6-1 to TRBJ1-5, with a possible D match to TRBD1 (5 bases). With 2 bases removed from V and 2 bases from J, the gap between germline ends came to 10 bases. The CDR3 has 15 amino acids. Germline-derived CDR1 and CDR2 are MNHNS and SASEGT. The CDR3 spells CASSETGGGNQPQHF. In DNA form, the CDR3 reads TGTGCCAGCAGTGAAACGGGGGGGGGCAATCAGCCCCAGCATTTT.

The chain uses TRBV2 and TRBJ2-5; 15 bases align to TRBD2. The CDR3 spans 19 residues. Germline trimming cut 2 bases from V and 5 bases from J; bases unmatched to any gene: 12. Germline CDR1 SNHLY, CDR2 FYNNEI. The CDR3 DNA sequence: TGTGCCAGCAGTGAACCCCAGAGGACTAGCGGGGGGGCCGGGGAGACCCAGTACTTC. Translating gives CASSEPQRTSGGAGETQYF.

This clone was found a few times. The gene calls are TRBV5-5 and TRBJ1-2; 7 bases align to TRBD1. Trimming at V came to 2 bases and at J to 0 bases, leaving 4 bases not matched to a gene. CDR3 size: 15 residues. The germline V gene encodes CDR1 SGHKS and CDR2 YYEKEE (reference sequence). The CDR3 DNA sequence: TGTGCCAGCAGCTTAGGGCAGGGGGCTAACTATGGCTACACCTTC. It is translated as CASSLGQGANYGYTF.

The chain's CDR3 is CASSLVPGSGEQYF. DNA of the CDR3: TGTGCCAGCAGCTTAGTCCCGGGGTCTGGGGAGCAGTACTTC. V and J are TRBV11-3 and TRBJ2-7; maybe TRBD2 (5 bases). Germline loops: CDR1 SGHNT, CDR2 YENEEA. Trimming pared 1 base from V and 7 bases from J, leaving 14 bases between. This CDR3 has 14 amino acids.

The chain links TRBV10-3 to TRBJ1-5; D unresolved. V lost 10 bases, J lost 4 bases, and 11 bases lay in between. The germline gives CDR1 ENHRY, CDR2 SYGVKD. The CDR3 runs to 12 residues. The CDR3 is CATAGPNQPQHF. As DNA, the CDR3 is TGTGCCACTGCAGGCCCAAATCAGCCCCAGCATTTT.

This sequence joins TRBV29-1 and TRBJ2-7, with TRBD1 identical over 8 bases. The CDR3 covers 12 residues. V gave up 7 bases and J gave up 6 bases; unmatched junction bases: 8. The germline V gene encodes CDR1 SQVTM and CDR2 ANQGSEA. The DNA of the CDR3 is TGCAGCGCGACAGGGGAAGAAGGCGAGCAGTACTTC. Amino acids: CSATGEEGEQYF.

The rearrangement uses TRBV5-1 and TRBJ2-3, with D tentatively TRBD2 (6 bases). CDR3 size: 14 residues. Trimming removed 4 bases from V and 6 bases from J, with 15 bases in between. Germline V gene data show CDR1 as SGHRS and CDR2 as YFSETQ. The chain's CDR3 is CASSNPQGGDTQYF. CDR3 in DNA: TGCGCCAGCAGCAATCCGCAGGGAGGTGATACGCAGTATTTT.

The chain carries TRBV19 and TRBJ2-3, with D possibly matching TRBD1 (5 bases). V was trimmed by 5 bases and J by 5 bases, leaving 14 bases between them. The CDR3 has 14 amino acids. Germline V gene data show CDR1 as LNHDA and CDR2 as SQIVND (reference sequence). CDR3 residues: CASSQRQSGDTQYF. For the CDR3, the DNA is TGTGCCAGTAGTCAACGACAGTCTGGAGATACGCAGTATTTT.

This chain connects TRBV28 to TRBJ2-5; no definite D call. The CDR3 totals 13 residues. Germline V gives CDR1 MDHEN, CDR2 SYDVKM. V was clipped by 6 bases and J by 4 bases, with 12 bases between them. This chain's CDR3 is CASRPGLAETQYF. DNA for the CDR3: TGTGCCAGCAGACCCGGGTTGGCAGAGACCCAGTACTTC.